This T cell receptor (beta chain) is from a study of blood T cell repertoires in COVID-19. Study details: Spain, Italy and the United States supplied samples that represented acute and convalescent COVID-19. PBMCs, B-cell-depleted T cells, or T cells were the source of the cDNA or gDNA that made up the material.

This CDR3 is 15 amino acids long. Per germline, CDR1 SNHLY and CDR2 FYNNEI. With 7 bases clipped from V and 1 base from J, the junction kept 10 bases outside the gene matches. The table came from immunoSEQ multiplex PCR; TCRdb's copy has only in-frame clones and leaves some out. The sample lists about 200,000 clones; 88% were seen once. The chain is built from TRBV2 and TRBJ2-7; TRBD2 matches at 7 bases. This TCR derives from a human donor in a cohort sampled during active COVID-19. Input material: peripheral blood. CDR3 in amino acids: CASNWRESLSYEQYF. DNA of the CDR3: TGTGCCAGCAATTGGCGGGAGTCCCTTTCCTACGAGCAGTACTTC.